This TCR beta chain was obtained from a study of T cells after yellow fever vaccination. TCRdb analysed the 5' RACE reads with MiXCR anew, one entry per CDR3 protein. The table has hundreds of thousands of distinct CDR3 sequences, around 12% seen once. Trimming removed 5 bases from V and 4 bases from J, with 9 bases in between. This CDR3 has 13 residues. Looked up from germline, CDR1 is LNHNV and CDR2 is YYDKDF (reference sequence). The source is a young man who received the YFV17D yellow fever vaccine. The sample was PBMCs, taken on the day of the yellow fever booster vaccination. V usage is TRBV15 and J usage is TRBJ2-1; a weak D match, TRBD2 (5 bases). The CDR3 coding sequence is TGTGCCACCAGCCGAGGGTTGTACAATGAGCAGTTCTTC. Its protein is CATSRGLYNEQFF.